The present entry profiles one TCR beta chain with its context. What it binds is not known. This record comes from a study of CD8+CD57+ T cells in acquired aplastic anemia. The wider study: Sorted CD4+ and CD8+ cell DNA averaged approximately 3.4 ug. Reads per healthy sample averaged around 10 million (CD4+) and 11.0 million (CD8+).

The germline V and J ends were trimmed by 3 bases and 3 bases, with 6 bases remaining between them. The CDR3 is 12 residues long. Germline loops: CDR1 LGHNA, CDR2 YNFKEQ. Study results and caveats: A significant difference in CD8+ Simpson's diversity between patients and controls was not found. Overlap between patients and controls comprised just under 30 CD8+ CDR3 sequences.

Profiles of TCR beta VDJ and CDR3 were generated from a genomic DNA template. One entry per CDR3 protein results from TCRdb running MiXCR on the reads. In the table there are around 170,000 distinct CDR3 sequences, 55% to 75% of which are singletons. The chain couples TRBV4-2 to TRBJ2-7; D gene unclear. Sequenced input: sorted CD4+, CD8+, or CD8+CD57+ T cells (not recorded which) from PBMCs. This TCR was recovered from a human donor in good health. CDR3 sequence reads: CASSQVNYEQYF. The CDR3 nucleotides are TGTGCCAGCAGCCAGGTCAACTACGAGCAGTACTTC.